This T cell receptor (beta chain) derives from a study of identical twins. A word on this clonotype: What it binds is not known.

MiXCR was run by TCRdb on the 5' RACE reads, yielding one entry per CDR3 protein. The table has 1,800,000 or so distinct CDR3 sequences, around a third seen once. Study results and caveats: Sequences that were out-of-frame, alpha and twin-shared displayed an excess of low generation probability. High-abundance cord blood beta clonotypes had fewer insertions; memory repertoires showed none.

The sequence was collected from a newborn girl in good health. Sequenced: cord blood.

This chain's CDR3 is CSARALGQGAPGNTIYF. CDR3 sequence (DNA): TGCAGTGCTAGAGCTCTCGGACAGGGGGCGCCTGGAAACACCATATATTTT. The chain uses TRBV20-1 and TRBJ1-3; 11 bases fit TRBD1. This CDR3 comprises 17 residues. CDR1 and CDR2 (germline): DFQATT, SNEGSKA (reference sequence). V lost 1 base and J lost 2; bases outside the gene matches: 7.